Listed here is a single T cell receptor beta chain. Clones were read by immunoSEQ multiplex PCR, and TCRdb kept only the in-frame ones, dropping some. The data show some 74,000 clones, approximately 85% seen once. This entry belongs to a study of OX40 agonist ivuxolimab in advanced cancers. This CDR3 region has 18 residues. The germline CDR1 and CDR2 sequences are MGHRA and YSYEKL. V was clipped by 1 base and J by 1 base; unmatched bases: 12. The V call is TRBV4-1, the J call TRBJ1-2; TRBD1 aligns across 7 bases. This TCR derives from an adult with an advanced solid tumor such as melanoma, head and neck, liver or kidney cancer. Here the sequenced sample was CD4+ or CD8+ T cells sorted from blood, taken in a trial of the OX40 agonist ivuxolimab. The CDR3: CASSQGLRGQRFNYGYTF. CDR3 sequence (DNA): TGCGCCAGCAGCCAAGGCCTCCGGGGACAGCGATTTAACTATGGCTACACCTTC.